The 5 T cell receptor beta chains reported below all come from one sample, sequenced in a study of Ad26.COV2.S vaccination and SARS-CoV-2 variants. As for treatment: approximately 18 received Ad26.COV2.S at low or high dose, single or two shots; 5 received placebo; per-sample allocation not given. Sampling happened 63 days after the first vaccine or placebo injection. The table came from immunoSEQ multiplex PCR; TCRdb's copy has only in-frame clones and leaves some out. Of around 300,000 clones listed, less than 90% are singletons. The sequences come from peripheral blood, collected in a trial of Ad26.COV2.S vaccine versus placebo. These receptors originate from a person between 18 and 60 years old who received the Ad26.COV2.S COVID-19 vaccine or a placebo.

V usage is TRBV19 and J usage is TRBJ1-5; 7 positions agree with TRBD1. Losses at the gene ends were 8 bases for V and 4 bases for J; bases not matched to a gene: 5. The CDR3 has 13 residues. The germline CDR1 and CDR2 sequences are LNHDA and SQIVND (reference sequence). CDR3 in DNA: TGTGCCAGTGTTACAGGGGTAAATCAGCCCCAGCATTTT. It is translated as CASVTGVNQPQHF.

This chain connects TRBV19 to TRBJ1-2; 7 nucleotides line up with TRBD1. The CDR3 loop spans 14 amino acids. Germline V gives CDR1 LNHDA, CDR2 SQIVND (reference sequence). V was clipped by 6 bases and J by 6 bases; unmatched bases: 10. The CDR3 bases are TGTGCCAGTAGATTGGACAGGACTATCGATGGCTACACCTTC. Its protein product is CASRLDRTIDGYTF.

V and J are TRBV28 and TRBJ1-2; TRBD1 might be the D (5 bases). The V gene's germline CDR1 is MDHEN and CDR2 SYDVKM. Trimming removed 2 bases at V and 4 bases at J, with 14 bases between. The CDR3 totals 15 residues. The CDR3 is CASSLNDGTGYGYTF. The CDR3 DNA reads as TGTGCCAGCAGTTTAAACGACGGGACGGGCTATGGCTACACCTTC.

This clone was picked up a small number of times. The rearrangement uses TRBV2 and TRBJ1-1, with a tentative D call TRBD1 (6 bases). This CDR3 has 15 residues. Looked up from germline, CDR1 is SNHLY and CDR2 is FYNNEI. V was clipped by 7 bases and J by 0 bases, with 15 bases between them. The CDR3 DNA sequence: TGTGCCAGCACAGGGGTGGCCCTTATGAACACTGAAGCTTTCTTT. Its translation is CASTGVALMNTEAFF.

The CDR3 reads CASSTGGTISYNEQFF. In DNA form, the CDR3 reads TGCGCCAGCAGCACCGGGGGGACAATCTCCTACAATGAGCAGTTCTTC. The chain has TRBV5-1 and TRBJ2-1; a possible D gene is TRBD2 (7 bases). CDR1 is SGHRS and CDR2 is YFSETQ in the germline V gene. The CDR3 length is 16 residues. V was pared by 4 bases and J by 0 bases, with 14 bases between.